What follows are 7 T cell receptor beta chains derived from one specimen sequenced in a study of beta chain features in type 1 diabetes. Study findings and constraints: Shortening of TCRB CDR3s, moderate but significant, appeared in all four CD4+ subsets of Type 1 diabetes patients.

Their specific antigens are unknown. The authors reverse transcribed all of the isolated RNA, so sequencing captured expressed TCRB transcripts. Using immunoSEQ multiplex PCR, the repertoire was profiled, and TCRdb retains in-frame clones only, with some absent. Among 500,000 to 850,000 clones listed, over 11% were seen once. Material: naive CD4+ T cells from blood. The receptor set was obtained from a man aged 18 to 30 with type 1 diabetes.

This clone was observed a handful of times. V usage is TRBV5-4 and J usage is TRBJ1-3; D is ambiguous. V was shortened by 2 bases and J by 5 bases, with 17 bases between the two germline ends. The CDR3 contains 16 residues. The V gene's germline CDR1 is SGHNT and CDR2 YYREEE (reference sequence). This CDR3 is CASSFPSHGERNTIYF. The CDR3 DNA reads TGTGCCAGCAGCTTCCCCTCTCATGGCGAGAGAAACACCATATATTTT.

CDR3 loop: CASSLDRSYNSPLHF. CDR3 coding DNA: TGCGCCAGCAGCTTGGACCGCTCCTATAATTCACCCCTCCACTTT. V and J are TRBV5-1 and TRBJ1-6; D gene uncertain. The V end lost 0 bases, the J end lost 0 bases, and 4 bases lay between the germline ends. CDR1 is SGHRS, CDR2 YFSETQ, per germline. This CDR3 spans 15 amino acids.

This clone appeared a few times. This chain joins TRBV30 and TRBJ1-5, with D hard to call. There are 14 residues in the CDR3. Germline loops: CDR1 GTSNPN, CDR2 SVGIG (reference sequence). Trimming took off 0 bases at V and 3 bases at J, with 9 bases between the two ends. The CDR3 region is CAWSVGNINQPQHF. DNA for the CDR3: TGTGCCTGGAGTGTAGGTAACATCAATCAGCCCCAGCATTTT.

This clone was observed a handful of times. The CDR3 nucleotides read TGTGCCATCAGTGTTGGTAGCGGTAGATACAATGAGCAGTTCTTC. It translates to CAISVGSGRYNEQFF. The chain carries TRBV10-3 and TRBJ2-1, with D possibly TRBD2 on 6 matching bases. The CDR3 totals 15 residues. The V and J ends lost 4 bases and 4 bases respectively, with 14 bases between them. Germline assignment: CDR1 ENHRY and CDR2 SYGVKD.

This clone showed up just a few times. The chain recombines TRBV30 with TRBJ1-5; D not certain. V was shortened by 0 bases and J by 4 bases, with 7 bases between the two germline ends. The CDR3 is 13 residues long. Germline-derived CDR1 and CDR2 are GTSNPN and SVGIG (reference sequence). Written as DNA, the CDR3 is TGTGCCTGGAGTGTTAAGGAGAATCAGCCCCAGCATTTT. Its translation: CAWSVKENQPQHF.

The chain carries TRBV5-1 and TRBJ2-1, with D maybe TRBD2 (6 bases). Trimming removed 4 bases from V and 8 bases from J, with 19 bases in between. This CDR3 spans 15 amino acids. The V gene's germline CDR1 is SGHRS and CDR2 YFSETQ. Here the CDR3 reads CASSGTTISGDEQFF. The DNA for the CDR3 is TGCGCCAGCAGCGGGACCACAATTAGCGGCGATGAGCAGTTCTTC.

This clone was observed a handful of times. This chain joins TRBV30 and TRBJ2-3; tentative D call: TRBD1 (6 bases). CDR1 is GTSNPN and CDR2 is SVGIG in the germline V gene (reference sequence). The CDR3 contains 12 residues. With 4 bases removed from V and 5 bases from J, the gap between germline ends came to 10 bases. The chain's CDR3 is CAWTRGQDTQYF. The CDR3 bases are TGTGCCTGGACCAGGGGACAAGATACGCAGTATTTT.